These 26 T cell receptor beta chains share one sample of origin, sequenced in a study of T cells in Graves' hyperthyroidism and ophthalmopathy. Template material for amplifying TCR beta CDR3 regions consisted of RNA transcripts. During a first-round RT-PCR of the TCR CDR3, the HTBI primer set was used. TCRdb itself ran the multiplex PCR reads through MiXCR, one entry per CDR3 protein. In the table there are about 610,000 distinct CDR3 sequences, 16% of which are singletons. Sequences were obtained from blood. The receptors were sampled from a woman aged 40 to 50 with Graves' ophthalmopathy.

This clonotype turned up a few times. DNA of the CDR3: TGTGCCAGCAGCTTTTTGGACAGACGAAACATTCAGTACTTC. It translates to CASSFLDRRNIQYF. The J gene is TRBJ2-4, the V gene TRBV7-9; tentative D call: TRBD1 (6 bases). Per the germline V gene, CDR1 is SEHNR and CDR2 is FQNEAQ (reference sequence). This CDR3 comprises 14 residues. V shed 3 bases and J shed 6 bases, with 12 bases lying between them.

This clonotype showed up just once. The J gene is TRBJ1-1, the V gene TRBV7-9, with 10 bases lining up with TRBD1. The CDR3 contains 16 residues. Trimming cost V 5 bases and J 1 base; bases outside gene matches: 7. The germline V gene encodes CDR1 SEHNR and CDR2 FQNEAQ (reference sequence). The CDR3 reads CASSTTGGWGNTEAFF. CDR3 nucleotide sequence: TGTGCCAGCAGCACGACAGGGGGCTGGGGGAACACTGAAGCTTTCTTT.

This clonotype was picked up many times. The CDR3 is CASSLESVTGELFF. CDR3 in DNA: TGTGCCAGCAGCTTAGAGTCGGTCACCGGGGAGCTGTTTTTT. This chain uses TRBV11-2 with TRBJ2-2; D is unclear. Germline V gene lookup returns CDR1 SGHAT and CDR2 FQNNGV. Between the trimmed V and J ends, which lost 0 bases and 4 bases, there was a span of 6 bases. CDR3 length: 14 residues.

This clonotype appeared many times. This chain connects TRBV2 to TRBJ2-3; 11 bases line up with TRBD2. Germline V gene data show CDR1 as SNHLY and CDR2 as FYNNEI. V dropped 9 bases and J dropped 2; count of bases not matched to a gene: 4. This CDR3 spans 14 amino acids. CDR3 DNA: TGTGCCAGTGTGGGACTAGCGGCCACAGATACGCAGTATTTT. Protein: CASVGLAATDTQYF.

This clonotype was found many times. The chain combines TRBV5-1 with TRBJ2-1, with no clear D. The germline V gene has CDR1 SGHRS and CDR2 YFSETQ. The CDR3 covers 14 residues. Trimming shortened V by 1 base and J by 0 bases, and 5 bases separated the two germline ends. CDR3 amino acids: CASSLSDSYNEQFF. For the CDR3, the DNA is TGCGCCAGCAGCTTGTCCGACTCCTACAATGAGCAGTTCTTC.

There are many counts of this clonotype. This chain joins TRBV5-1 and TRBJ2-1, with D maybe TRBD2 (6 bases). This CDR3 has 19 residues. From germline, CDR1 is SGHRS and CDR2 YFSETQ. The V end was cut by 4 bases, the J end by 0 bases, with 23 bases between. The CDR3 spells CASSPGRGGILSSYNEQFF. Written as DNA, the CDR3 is TGCGCCAGCAGCCCGGGTCGGGGAGGTATTCTCAGCTCCTACAATGAGCAGTTCTTC. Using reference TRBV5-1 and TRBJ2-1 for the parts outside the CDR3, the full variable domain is KAGVTQTPRYLIKTRGQQVTLSCSPISGHRSVSWYQQTPGQGLQFLFEYFSETQRNKGNFPGRFSGRQFSNSRSEMNVSTLELGDSALYLCASSPGRGGILSSYNEQFFGPGTRLTVL.

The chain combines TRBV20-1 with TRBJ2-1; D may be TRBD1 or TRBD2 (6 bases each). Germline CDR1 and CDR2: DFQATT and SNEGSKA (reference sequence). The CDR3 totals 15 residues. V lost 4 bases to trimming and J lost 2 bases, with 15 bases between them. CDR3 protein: CSATLGGRAYNEQFF. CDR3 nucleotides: TGCAGTGCTACCCTTGGGGGGCGGGCCTACAATGAGCAGTTCTTC.

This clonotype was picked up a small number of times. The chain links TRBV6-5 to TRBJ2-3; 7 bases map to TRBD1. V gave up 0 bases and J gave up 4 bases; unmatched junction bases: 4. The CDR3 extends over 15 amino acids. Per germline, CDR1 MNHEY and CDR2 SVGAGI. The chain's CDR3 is CASSYSLGGPDTQYF. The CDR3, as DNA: TGTGCCAGCAGTTACTCTTTAGGGGGCCCAGATACGCAGTATTTT.

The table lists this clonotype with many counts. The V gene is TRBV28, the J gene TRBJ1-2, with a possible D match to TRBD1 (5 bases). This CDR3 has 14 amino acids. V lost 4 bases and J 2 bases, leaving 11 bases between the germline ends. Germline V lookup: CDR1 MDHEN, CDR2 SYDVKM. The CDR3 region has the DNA TGTGCCAGCAGTTACGGGACCGCCAACTATGGCTACACCTTC. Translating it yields CASSYGTANYGYTF.

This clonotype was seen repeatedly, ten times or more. Here the CDR3 reads CASSLFDTQYF. In DNA, the CDR3 is TGTGCCAGCAGCTTATTTGATACGCAGTATTTT. This rearrangement joins TRBV5-4 to TRBJ2-3; no clear D. CDR3 length: 11 amino acids. Germline CDR1 and CDR2: SGHNT and YYREEE (reference sequence). Trimming took off 2 bases at V and 6 bases at J, with 4 bases between the two ends.

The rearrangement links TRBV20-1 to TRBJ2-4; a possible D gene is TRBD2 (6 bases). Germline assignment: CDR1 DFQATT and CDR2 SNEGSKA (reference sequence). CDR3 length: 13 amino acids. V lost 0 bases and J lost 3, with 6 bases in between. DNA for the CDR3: TGCAGTGCTAGAGACGGGAGCAAAAACATTCAGTACTTC. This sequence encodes CSARDGSKNIQYF.

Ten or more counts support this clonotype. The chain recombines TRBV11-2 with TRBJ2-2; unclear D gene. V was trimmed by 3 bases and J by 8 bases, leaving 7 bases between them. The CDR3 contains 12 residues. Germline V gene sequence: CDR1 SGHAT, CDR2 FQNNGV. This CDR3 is CASSFQQGELFF. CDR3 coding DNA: TGTGCCAGCAGCTTTCAGCAGGGGGAGCTGTTTTTT. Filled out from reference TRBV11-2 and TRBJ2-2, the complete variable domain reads EAGVAQSPRYKIIEKRQSVAFWCNPISGHATLYWYQQILGQGPKLLIQFQNNGVVDDSQLPKDRFSAERLKGVDSTLKIQPAKLEDSAVYLCASSFQQGELFFGEGSRLTVL.

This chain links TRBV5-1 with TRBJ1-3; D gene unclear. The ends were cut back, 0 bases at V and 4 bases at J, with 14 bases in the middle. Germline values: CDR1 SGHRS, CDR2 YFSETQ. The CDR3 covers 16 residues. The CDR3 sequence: CASSLAGIERGNTIYF. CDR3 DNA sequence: TGCGCCAGCAGCTTGGCGGGGATAGAAAGGGGAAACACCATATATTTT.

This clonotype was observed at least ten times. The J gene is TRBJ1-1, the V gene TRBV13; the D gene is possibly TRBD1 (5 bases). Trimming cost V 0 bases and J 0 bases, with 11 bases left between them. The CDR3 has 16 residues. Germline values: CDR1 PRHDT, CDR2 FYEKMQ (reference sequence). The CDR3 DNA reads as TGTGCCAGCAGCTTAGGCCTGGGGGTGATGAACACTGAAGCTTTCTTT. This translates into CASSLGLGVMNTEAFF. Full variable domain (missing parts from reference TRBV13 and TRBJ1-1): AAGVIQSPRHLIKEKRETATLKCYPIPRHDTVYWYQQGPGQDPQFLISFYEKMQSDKGSIPDRFSAQQFSDYHSELNMSSLELGDSALYFCASSLGLGVMNTEAFFGQGTRLTVV.

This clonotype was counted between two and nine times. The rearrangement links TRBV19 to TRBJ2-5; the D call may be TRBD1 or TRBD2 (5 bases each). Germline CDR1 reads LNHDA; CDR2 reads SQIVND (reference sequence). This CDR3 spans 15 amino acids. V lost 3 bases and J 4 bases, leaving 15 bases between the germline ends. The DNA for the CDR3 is TGTGCCAGTAGTATTGGGTACCGGGACGGAGAGACCCAGTACTTC. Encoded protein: CASSIGYRDGETQYF.

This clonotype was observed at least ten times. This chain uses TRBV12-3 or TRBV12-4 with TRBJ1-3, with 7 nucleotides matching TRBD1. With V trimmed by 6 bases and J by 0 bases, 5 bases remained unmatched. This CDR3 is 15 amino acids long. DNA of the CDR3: TGTGCCAGCAGACCCAGGGGGGACTCTGGAAACACCATATATTTT. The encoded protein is CASRPRGDSGNTIYF.

The CDR3 here is CSARDALAGDNNEQFF. The CDR3, as DNA: TGCAGTGCTAGAGATGCACTAGCGGGGGATAACAATGAGCAGTTCTTC. The V call is TRBV20-1, the J call TRBJ2-1, with TRBD2 matching over 11 bases. The germline gives CDR1 DFQATT, CDR2 SNEGSKA (reference sequence). The CDR3 spans 16 residues. V lost 0 bases to trimming and J lost 5 bases; unmatched junction nucleotides: 6.

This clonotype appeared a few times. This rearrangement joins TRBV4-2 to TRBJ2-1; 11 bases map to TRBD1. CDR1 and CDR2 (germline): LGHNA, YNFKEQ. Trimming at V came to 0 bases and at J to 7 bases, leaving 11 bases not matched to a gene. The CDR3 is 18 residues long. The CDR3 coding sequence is TGTGCCAGCAGCCAAGATTCCCGCGGACAGGGGGCCAGAAATGAGCAGTTCTTC. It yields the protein CASSQDSRGQGARNEQFF.

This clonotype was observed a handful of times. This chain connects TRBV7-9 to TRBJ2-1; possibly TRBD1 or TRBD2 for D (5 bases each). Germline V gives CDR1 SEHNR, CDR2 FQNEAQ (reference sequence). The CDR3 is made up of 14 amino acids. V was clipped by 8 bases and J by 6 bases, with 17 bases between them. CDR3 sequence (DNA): TGTGCCAGCCGACGGGACGCGTCGACCAATGAGCAGTTCTTC. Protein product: CASRRDASTNEQFF.

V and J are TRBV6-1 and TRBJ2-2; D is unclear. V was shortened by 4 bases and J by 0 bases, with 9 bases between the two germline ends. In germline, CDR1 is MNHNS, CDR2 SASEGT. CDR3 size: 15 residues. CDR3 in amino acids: CASSATPANTGELFF. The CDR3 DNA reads TGTGCCAGCAGTGCGACTCCCGCGAACACCGGGGAGCTGTTTTTT.

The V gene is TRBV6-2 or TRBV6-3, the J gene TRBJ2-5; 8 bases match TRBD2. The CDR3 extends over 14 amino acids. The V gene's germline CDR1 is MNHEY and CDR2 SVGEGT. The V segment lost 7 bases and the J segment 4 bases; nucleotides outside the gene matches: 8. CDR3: CASNNGGAGETQYF. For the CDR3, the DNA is TGTGCCAGCAACAACGGGGGGGCTGGAGAGACCCAGTACTTC.

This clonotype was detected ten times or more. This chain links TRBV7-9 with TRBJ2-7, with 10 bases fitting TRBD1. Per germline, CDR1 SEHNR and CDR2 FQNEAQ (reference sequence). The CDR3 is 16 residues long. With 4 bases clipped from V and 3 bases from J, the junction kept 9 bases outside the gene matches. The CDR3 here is CASSYLTGTGDYEQYF. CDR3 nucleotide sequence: TGTGCCAGCAGCTACCTGACCGGGACAGGGGACTACGAGCAGTACTTC.

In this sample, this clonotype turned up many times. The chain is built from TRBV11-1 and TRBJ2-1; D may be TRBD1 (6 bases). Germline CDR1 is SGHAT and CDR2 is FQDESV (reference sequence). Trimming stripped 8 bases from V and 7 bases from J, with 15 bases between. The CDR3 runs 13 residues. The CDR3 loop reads CASRAGQGNEQFF. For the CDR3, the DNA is TGTGCCAGCCGAGCCGGGCAGGGGAATGAGCAGTTCTTC.

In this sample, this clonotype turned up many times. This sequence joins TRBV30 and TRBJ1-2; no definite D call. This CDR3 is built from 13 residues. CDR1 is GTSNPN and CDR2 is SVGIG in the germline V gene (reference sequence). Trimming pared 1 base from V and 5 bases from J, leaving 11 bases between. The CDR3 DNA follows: TGTGCCTGGAGTGGCCACAGTGTTTATGGCTACACCTTC. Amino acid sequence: CAWSGHSVYGYTF.

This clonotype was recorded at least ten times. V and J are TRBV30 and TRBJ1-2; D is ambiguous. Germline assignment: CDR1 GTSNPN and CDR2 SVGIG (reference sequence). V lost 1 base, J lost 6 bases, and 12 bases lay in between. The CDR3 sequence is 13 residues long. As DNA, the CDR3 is TGTGCCTGGAGTGACTCTCGAAAGAATGGCTACACCTTC. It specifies CAWSDSRKNGYTF.

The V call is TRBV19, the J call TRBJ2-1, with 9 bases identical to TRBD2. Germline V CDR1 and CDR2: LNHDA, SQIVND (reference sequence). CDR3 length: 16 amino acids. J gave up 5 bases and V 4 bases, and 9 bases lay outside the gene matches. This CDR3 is CASSSIRLAADNEQFF. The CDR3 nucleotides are TGTGCCAGTAGTAGCATCCGACTAGCGGCCGACAATGAGCAGTTCTTC.